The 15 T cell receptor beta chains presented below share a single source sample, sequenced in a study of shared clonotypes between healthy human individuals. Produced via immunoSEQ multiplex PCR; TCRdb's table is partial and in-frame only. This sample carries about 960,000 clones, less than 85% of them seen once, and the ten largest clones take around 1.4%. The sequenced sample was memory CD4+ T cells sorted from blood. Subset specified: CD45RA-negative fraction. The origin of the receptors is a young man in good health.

The CDR3 region has the DNA TGTGCCAGCAATCTAGGGCAGGGTGTATCGTACAATGAGCAGTTCTTC. It encodes CASNLGQGVSYNEQFF. The chain has TRBV28 and TRBJ2-1, with a tentative D call TRBD1 (5 bases). The length of the CDR3 is 16 residues. Trimming took 7 bases from V and 4 from J, leaving 20 bases between them. The germline gives CDR1 MDHEN, CDR2 SYDVKM. Full variable domain (missing parts from reference TRBV28 and TRBJ2-1): DVKVTQSSRYLVKRTGEKVFLECVQDMDHENMFWYRQDPGLGLRLIYFSYDVKMKEKGDIPEGYSVSREKKERFSLILESASTNQTSMYLCASNLGQGVSYNEQFFGPGTRLTVL.

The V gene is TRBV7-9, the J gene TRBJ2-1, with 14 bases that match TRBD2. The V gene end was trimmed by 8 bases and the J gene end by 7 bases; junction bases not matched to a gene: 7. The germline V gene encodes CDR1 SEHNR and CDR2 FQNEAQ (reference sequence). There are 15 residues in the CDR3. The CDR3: CASEKTSGRANEQFF. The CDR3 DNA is TGTGCCAGCGAAAAGACTAGCGGGAGGGCGAATGAGCAGTTCTTC.

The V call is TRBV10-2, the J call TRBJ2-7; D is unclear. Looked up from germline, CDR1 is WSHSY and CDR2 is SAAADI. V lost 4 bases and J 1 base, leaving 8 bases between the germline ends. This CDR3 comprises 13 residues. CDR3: CASSVVTSYEQYF. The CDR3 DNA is TGCGCCAGCAGTGTAGTCACTTCCTACGAGCAGTACTTC.

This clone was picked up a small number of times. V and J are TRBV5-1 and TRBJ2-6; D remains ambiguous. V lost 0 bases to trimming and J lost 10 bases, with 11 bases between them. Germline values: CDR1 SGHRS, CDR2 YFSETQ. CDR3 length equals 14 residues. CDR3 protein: CASSLDFQVNVLTF. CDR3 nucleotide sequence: TGCGCCAGCAGCTTGGACTTCCAGGTGAACGTCCTGACTTTC. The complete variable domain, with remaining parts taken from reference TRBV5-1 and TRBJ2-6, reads KAGVTQTPRYLIKTRGQQVTLSCSPISGHRSVSWYQQTPGQGLQFLFEYFSETQRNKGNFPGRFSGRQFSNSRSEMNVSTLELGDSALYLCASSLDFQVNVLTFGAGSRLTVL.

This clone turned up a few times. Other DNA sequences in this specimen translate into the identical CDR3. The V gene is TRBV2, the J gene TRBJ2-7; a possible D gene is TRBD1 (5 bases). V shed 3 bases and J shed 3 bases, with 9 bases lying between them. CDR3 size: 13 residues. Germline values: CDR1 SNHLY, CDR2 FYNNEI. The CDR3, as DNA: TGTGCCAGCAGTGAGGCAGGGTTCTACGAGCAGTACTTC. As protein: CASSEAGFYEQYF.

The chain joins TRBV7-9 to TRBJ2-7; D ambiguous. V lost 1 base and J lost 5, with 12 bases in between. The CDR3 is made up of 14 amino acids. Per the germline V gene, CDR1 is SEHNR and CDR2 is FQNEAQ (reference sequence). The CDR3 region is CASSLGDGHNEQYF. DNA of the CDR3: TGTGCCAGCAGCTTAGGAGACGGGCACAACGAGCAGTACTTC.

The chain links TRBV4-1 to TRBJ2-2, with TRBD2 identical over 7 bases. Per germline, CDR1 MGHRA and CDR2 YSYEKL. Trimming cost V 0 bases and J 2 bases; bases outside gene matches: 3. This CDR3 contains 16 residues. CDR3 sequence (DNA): TGCGCCAGCAGCCAAGAAGCGGGATCCAACACCGGGGAGCTGTTTTTT. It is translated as CASSQEAGSNTGELFF.

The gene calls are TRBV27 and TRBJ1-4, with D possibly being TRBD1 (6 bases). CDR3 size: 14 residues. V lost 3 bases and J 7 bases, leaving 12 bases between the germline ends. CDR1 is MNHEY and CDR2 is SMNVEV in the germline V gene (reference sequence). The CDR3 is CASSFGGTVEKLFF. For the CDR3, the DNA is TGTGCCAGCAGTTTCGGGGGCACCGTTGAAAAACTGTTTTTT.

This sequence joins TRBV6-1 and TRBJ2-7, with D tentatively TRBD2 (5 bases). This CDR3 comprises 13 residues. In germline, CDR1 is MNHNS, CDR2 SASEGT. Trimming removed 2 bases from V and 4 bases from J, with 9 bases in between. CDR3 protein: CASSEKRGYEQYF. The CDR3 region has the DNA TGTGCCAGCAGTGAAAAACGGGGATACGAGCAGTACTTC.

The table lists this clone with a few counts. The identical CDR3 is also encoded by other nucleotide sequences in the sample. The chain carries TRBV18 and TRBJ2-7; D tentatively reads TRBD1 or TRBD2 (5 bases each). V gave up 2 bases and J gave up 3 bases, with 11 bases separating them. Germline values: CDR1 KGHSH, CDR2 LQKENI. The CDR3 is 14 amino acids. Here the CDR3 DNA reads TGTGCCAGCTCACCAGGGACGATTAGCTACGAGCAGTACTTC. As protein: CASSPGTISYEQYF.

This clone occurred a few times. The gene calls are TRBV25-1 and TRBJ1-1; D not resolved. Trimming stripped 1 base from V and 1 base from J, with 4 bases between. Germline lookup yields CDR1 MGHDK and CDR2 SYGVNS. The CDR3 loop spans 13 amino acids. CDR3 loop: CASSELGNTEAFF. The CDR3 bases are TGTGCCAGCAGTGAATTGGGGAACACTGAAGCTTTCTTT.

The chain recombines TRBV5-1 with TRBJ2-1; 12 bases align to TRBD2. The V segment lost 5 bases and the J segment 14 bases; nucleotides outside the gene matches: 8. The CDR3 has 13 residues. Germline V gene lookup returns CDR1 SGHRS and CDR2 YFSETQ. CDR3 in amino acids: CASRPETSGSKFF. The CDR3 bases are TGCGCCAGCAGACCCGAGACTAGCGGGAGTAAGTTCTTC.

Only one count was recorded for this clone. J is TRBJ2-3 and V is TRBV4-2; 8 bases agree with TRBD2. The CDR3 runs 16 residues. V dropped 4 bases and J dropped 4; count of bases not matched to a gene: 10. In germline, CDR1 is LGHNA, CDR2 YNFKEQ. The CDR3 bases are TGTGCCAGCAGCCCTACCGGGACTAGAGTGCCAGATACGCAGTATTTT. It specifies CASSPTGTRVPDTQYF.

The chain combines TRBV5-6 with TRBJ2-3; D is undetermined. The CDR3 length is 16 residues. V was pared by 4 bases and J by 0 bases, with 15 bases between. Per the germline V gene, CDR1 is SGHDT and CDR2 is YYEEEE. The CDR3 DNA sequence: TGTGCCAGCAGCCGTCGGGTAAACCCTAGCACAGATACGCAGTATTTT. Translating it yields CASSRRVNPSTDTQYF.

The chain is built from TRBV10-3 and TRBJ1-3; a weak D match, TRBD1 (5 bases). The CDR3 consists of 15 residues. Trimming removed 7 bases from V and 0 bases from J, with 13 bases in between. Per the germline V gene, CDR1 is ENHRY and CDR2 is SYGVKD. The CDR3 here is CAIMPGTDSGNTIYF. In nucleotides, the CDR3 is TGTGCCATCATGCCCGGGACGGACTCTGGAAACACCATATATTTT.